These 11 T cell receptor beta chains were all obtained from the same sample, sequenced in a study of T cells in Graves' hyperthyroidism and ophthalmopathy. RNA transcripts gave rise to amplified TCR beta CDR3 regions. The study used the HTBI primer set for a first-round RT-PCR of the TCR CDR3. MiXCR was run by TCRdb on the multiplex PCR reads, yielding one entry per CDR3 protein. The sample shows hundreds of thousands of distinct CDR3 sequences, 11% to 15% of them seen only once. Sequencing used blood. Receptors originate from a woman younger than 30 with Graves' hyperthyroidism.

There are many counts of this clonotype. The chain couples TRBV6-2 or TRBV6-3 to TRBJ2-7; weak D call: TRBD1 (5 bases). Between the trimmed V and J ends, which lost 2 bases and 0 bases, there was a span of 11 bases. The CDR3 is 15 residues long. Per germline, CDR1 MNHEY and CDR2 SVGEGT. In DNA, the CDR3 is TGTGCCAGCAGTTACCGCGACAGAAGCTCCTACGAGCAGTACTTC. Translating gives CASSYRDRSSYEQYF.

The chain has TRBV25-1 and TRBJ1-4; unclear D gene. The CDR3 has 13 residues. The germline V and J ends were trimmed by 0 bases and 8 bases, with 7 bases remaining between them. The germline CDR1 and CDR2 sequences are MGHDK and SYGVNS. The CDR3 region has the DNA TGTGCCAGCAGTGAATACGGGAGAGAAAAACTGTTTTTT. It is translated as CASSEYGREKLFF.

The genes are TRBV27 and TRBJ2-3; 8 bases are a match to TRBD2. The CDR3 runs 14 residues. Trimming cost V 6 bases and J 4 bases; bases outside gene matches: 6. CDR1 MNHEY and CDR2 SMNVEV come from the germline V gene (reference sequence). The CDR3 DNA is TGTGCCAGCAGCCAAGGACTAGCCCCAGATACGCAGTATTTT. Translating it yields CASSQGLAPDTQYF.

This clonotype has only a few counts. The CDR3 is CASSFEPQETQYF. The CDR3 DNA follows: TGTGCCAGCAGTTTTGAGCCCCAAGAGACCCAGTACTTC. The genes are TRBV27 and TRBJ2-5; D remains ambiguous. Germline V gene lookup returns CDR1 MNHEY and CDR2 SMNVEV (reference sequence). Trimming pared 3 bases from V and 1 base from J, leaving 6 bases between. This CDR3 region has 13 residues.

The chain uses TRBV7-9 and TRBJ2-5; D assignment may be TRBD1 or TRBD2 (6 bases each). V was clipped by 1 base and J by 0 bases, with 9 bases between them. CDR1 and CDR2 (germline): SEHNR, FQNEAQ (reference sequence). The CDR3 runs 15 residues. The CDR3 protein is CASSLERGDQETQYF. The CDR3 DNA reads as TGTGCCAGCAGCTTAGAAAGGGGGGACCAAGAGACCCAGTACTTC.

In its sample, this clonotype was seen a few times. This chain uses TRBV7-9 with TRBJ2-5; D call uncertain. CDR1 is SEHNR, CDR2 FQNEAQ, per germline (reference sequence). V lost 2 bases to trimming and J lost 2 bases, with 15 bases between them. The CDR3 extends over 16 amino acids. CDR3 residues: CASSLLLPKRQETQYF. For the CDR3, the DNA is TGTGCCAGCAGCTTACTCTTGCCAAAAAGACAAGAGACCCAGTACTTC.

This clonotype was observed at least ten times. The genes are TRBV30 and TRBJ2-7; D possibly corresponds to TRBD2 (5 bases). V lost 3 bases, J lost 5 bases, and 11 bases lay in between. This CDR3 spans 12 amino acids. From germline, CDR1 is GTSNPN and CDR2 SVGIG (reference sequence). CDR3: CAWSGVSDEQYF. The CDR3 nucleotides read TGTGCCTGGAGCGGGGTATCGGACGAGCAGTACTTC. The complete variable domain, with remaining parts taken from reference TRBV30 and TRBJ2-7, reads SQTIHQWPATLVQPVGSPLSLECTVEGTSNPNLYWYRQAAGRGLQLLFYSVGIGQISSEVPQNLSASRPQDRQFILSSKKLLLSDSGFYLCAWSGVSDEQYFGPGTRLTVT.

In the case of this clonotype: A much larger clonotype is one base distant, so this may be a read error. The CDR3 here is CSASRAGSLNTEASF. In DNA, the CDR3 is TGCAGTGCTAGTAGAGCAGGGAGCTTGAACACTGAAGCTTCCTTT. The gene calls are TRBV20-1 and TRBJ1-1, with D possibly matching TRBD1 (5 bases). There are 15 residues in the CDR3. CDR1 is DFQATT and CDR2 is SNEGSKA in the germline V gene (reference sequence).

This clonotype was detected many times. The J gene is TRBJ2-1, the V gene TRBV11-2, with 12 bases aligning to TRBD1. J lost 5 bases, V lost 5 bases, and 19 bases had no gene match. Germline lookup yields CDR1 SGHAT and CDR2 FQNNGV. The CDR3 totals 20 residues. The CDR3 DNA is TGTGCCAGCAGCCACGAAACGGGACAGGGGGCCTGGATGAGGGACAATGAGCAGTTCTTC. Its translation is CASSHETGQGAWMRDNEQFF.

This chain connects TRBV6-1 to TRBJ2-3, with D uncertain. V was clipped by 7 bases and J by 1 base, with 12 bases between them. Germline V lookup: CDR1 MNHNS, CDR2 SASEGT. The CDR3 spans 14 residues. The CDR3 is CASTVSMGTDTQYF. CDR3 in DNA: TGTGCCAGCACCGTTAGCATGGGCACAGATACGCAGTATTTT.

This clonotype occurred many times. The CDR3 sequence: CASSFGAGEVGEQFF. Written as DNA, the CDR3 is TGTGCCAGCAGTTTCGGAGCGGGAGAGGTTGGTGAGCAGTTCTTC. This chain uses TRBV28 with TRBJ2-1, with 8 bases identical to TRBD2. Germline CDR1 reads MDHEN; CDR2 reads SYDVKM. The CDR3 contains 15 residues. The trim removed 3 bases at V and 9 bases at J, leaving 10 bases unmatched.